Each of the 24 T cell receptor beta chains below was sequenced from the same sample in a study of OX40 agonist ivuxolimab in advanced cancers. Repertoires were generated with immunoSEQ multiplex PCR, while TCRdb's copy carries only in-frame clones and drops some. The table has some 75,000 clones, around nine tenths seen once. The sequencing used CD4+ or CD8+ T cells sorted from blood, collected in a trial of the OX40 agonist ivuxolimab. Receptor source: an adult with an advanced solid tumor such as melanoma, head and neck, liver or kidney cancer.

V and J are TRBV14 and TRBJ2-7, with D possibly called TRBD1 or TRBD2 (6 bases each). V lost 3 bases and J 4 bases, leaving 22 bases between the germline ends. This CDR3 spans 17 amino acids. Germline V CDR1 and CDR2: SGHDN, FVKESK. DNA of the CDR3: TGTGCCAGCAGCCAGGGGGGCTCGGGAGTAGCCGATTACGAGCAGTACGTC. Amino acid sequence: CASSQGGSGVADYEQYV.

The rearrangement uses TRBV20-1 and TRBJ2-7, with unresolved D. The length of the CDR3 is 11 residues. CDR1 and CDR2 (germline): DFQATT, SNEGSKA (reference sequence). The ends were cut back, 5 bases at V and 3 bases at J, with 8 bases in the middle. CDR3 DNA sequence: TGCAGTGCTCGCAACTTCTACGAGCAGTACTTC. It codes for CSARNFYEQYF.

The genes are TRBV9 and TRBJ1-3, with D unresolved. The germline V gene has CDR1 SGDLS and CDR2 YYNGEE. Trimming removed 0 bases at V and 4 bases at J, with 11 bases between. There are 15 residues in the CDR3. CDR3 region: CASSVDMGGGNTIYF. CDR3 nucleotides: TGTGCCAGCAGCGTAGATATGGGTGGCGGAAACACCATATATTTT.

The rearrangement joins TRBV9 to TRBJ2-7; D is possibly TRBD2 (5 bases). CDR3 length: 15 amino acids. Trimming took off 4 bases at V and 0 bases at J, with 14 bases between the two ends. Germline lookup yields CDR1 SGDLS and CDR2 YYNGEE. The CDR3 sequence is CASSPQAVLSYEQYF. The CDR3 DNA follows: TGTGCCAGCAGCCCCCAAGCGGTGCTCTCCTACGAGCAGTACTTC. The full variable domain, rest sourced from reference TRBV9 and TRBJ2-7, is DSGVTQTPKHLITATGQRVTLRCSPRSGDLSVYWYQQSLDQGLQFLIQYYNGEERAKGNILERFSAQQFPDLHSELNLSSLELGDSALYFCASSPQAVLSYEQYFGPGTRLTVT.

This clone was seen a single time. The V call is TRBV18, the J call TRBJ1-1, with unresolved D. Germline CDR1 is KGHSH and CDR2 is LQKENI. V was shortened by 2 bases and J by 0 bases, with 10 bases between the two germline ends. The CDR3 extends over 15 amino acids. In nucleotides, the CDR3 is TGTGCCAGCTCACCAAGTCAGCGCATGAACACTGAAGCTTTCTTT. Amino acids: CASSPSQRMNTEAFF.

The rearrangement links TRBV5-4 to TRBJ2-3; D is possibly TRBD1 (5 bases). Trimming stripped 3 bases from V and 6 bases from J, with 14 bases between. The CDR3 has 14 amino acids. Germline CDR1 is SGHNT and CDR2 is YYREEE (reference sequence). In nucleotides, the CDR3 is TGTGCCAGCAGCTCGACGACGACAGTGGATACGCAGTATTTT. It codes for CASSSTTTVDTQYF. Using reference TRBV5-4 and TRBJ2-3 for the parts outside the CDR3, the full variable domain is ETGVTQSPTHLIKTRGQQVTLRCSSQSGHNTVSWYQQALGQGPQFIFQYYREEENGRGNFPPRFSGLQFPNYSSELNVNALELDDSALYLCASSSTTTVDTQYFGPGTRLTVL.

V gene TRBV5-1 combines with J gene TRBJ2-5; 9 bases fit TRBD1. Germline CDR1 and CDR2: SGHRS and YFSETQ. CDR3 length: 15 amino acids. With V trimmed by 4 bases and J by 4 bases, 8 bases remained unmatched. As DNA, the CDR3 is TGCGCCAGCAGCCACGGACCGGGACAGGGAGAGACCCAGTACTTC. It translates to CASSHGPGQGETQYF.

This chain links TRBV9 with TRBJ1-1; D gene ambiguous. CDR1 and CDR2 from the germline V gene are SGDLS and YYNGEE. CDR3 length equals 14 residues. V lost 1 base and J lost 1, with 8 bases in between. CDR3: CASSVSGSNTEAFF. DNA for the CDR3: TGTGCCAGCAGCGTAAGCGGGTCGAACACTGAAGCTTTCTTT.

J is TRBJ1-2 and V is TRBV5-1; perhaps TRBD1 as D (5 bases). Trimming shortened V by 7 bases and J by 8 bases, and 15 bases separated the two germline ends. Per the germline V gene, CDR1 is SGHRS and CDR2 is YFSETQ. The CDR3 spans 12 residues. The CDR3 DNA reads TGCGCCAGCGCTAACAGCAGGGTCGGCTACACCTTC. Its translation is CASANSRVGYTF.

J is TRBJ2-4 and V is TRBV7-9, with D maybe TRBD1 (5 bases). The germline gives CDR1 SEHNR, CDR2 FQNEAQ (reference sequence). This CDR3 contains 14 residues. Trimming shortened V by 5 bases and J by 7 bases, and 15 bases separated the two germline ends. CDR3 nucleotide sequence: TGTGCCAGCAGCAGTGCCCAGGGTAGGAACATTCAGTACTTC. It encodes CASSSAQGRNIQYF.

This rearrangement joins TRBV5-4 to TRBJ1-1; D is unresolved. The CDR3 is made up of 15 amino acids. Germline loops: CDR1 SGHNT, CDR2 YYREEE (reference sequence). V shed 3 bases and J shed 1 base, with 13 bases lying between them. The CDR3 spells CASSYEPEGNTEAFF. CDR3 sequence (DNA): TGTGCCAGCAGCTACGAACCGGAGGGGAACACTGAAGCTTTCTTT.

J is TRBJ1-6 and V is TRBV6-5; D gene ambiguous. CDR1 is MNHEY and CDR2 is SVGAGI in the germline V gene. The CDR3 sequence is 13 residues long. V was pared by 7 bases and J by 11 bases, with 15 bases between. DNA of the CDR3: TGTGCCAGCACTAGCGGGGAGGTCACACCCCTCCACTTT. The encoded protein is CASTSGEVTPLHF.

The chain joins TRBV15 to TRBJ1-2; D is perhaps TRBD1 (5 bases). Germline CDR1 and CDR2: LNHNV and YYDKDF (reference sequence). CDR3 size: 15 residues. With 0 bases removed from V and 5 bases from J, the gap between germline ends came to 13 bases. Written as DNA, the CDR3 is TGTGCCACCAGCAGAGACTCGGGGGGACCTTATGGCTACACCTTC. Protein: CATSRDSGGPYGYTF.

The chain carries TRBV5-4 and TRBJ2-7, with TRBD1 matching over 9 bases. Germline CDR1 SGHNT, CDR2 YYREEE (reference sequence). Trimming took 4 bases from V and 2 from J; bases not matched to a gene: 10. There are 16 residues in the CDR3. In DNA, the CDR3 is TGTGCCAGCAGCCTCCCCGGGACAGGGCGCACCTACGAGCAGTACTTC. Translation gives CASSLPGTGRTYEQYF.

V and J are TRBV11-2 and TRBJ2-4, with TRBD2 matching over 7 bases. The CDR3 consists of 14 residues. Trimming cost V 5 bases and J 5 bases; bases outside gene matches: 6. Germline V lookup: CDR1 SGHAT, CDR2 FQNNGV. As DNA, the CDR3 is TGTGCCAGCAGCAGCCTCCGGGGGGAAAACATTCAGTACTTC. As protein: CASSSLRGENIQYF.

The rearrangement links TRBV6-6 to TRBJ2-7; no clear D gene. Germline lookup yields CDR1 MNHNY and CDR2 SVGAGI (reference sequence). The CDR3 is 15 amino acids. Deletions cut 2 bases from V and 1 base from J, with 12 bases between. DNA of the CDR3: TGTGCCAGCAGTTACGGGTCGGATGGATCCTACGAGCAGTACTTC. It encodes CASSYGSDGSYEQYF.

The rearrangement uses TRBV28 and TRBJ1-2; 9 nucleotides line up with TRBD1. The CDR3 consists of 16 residues. V lost 5 bases to trimming and J lost 5 bases; unmatched junction nucleotides: 12. CDR1 and CDR2 from the germline V gene are MDHEN and SYDVKM. CDR3: CASSISTGGRTYGYTF. The CDR3 DNA sequence: TGTGCCAGCAGTATCAGCACAGGGGGCAGAACTTATGGCTACACCTTC.

The chain links TRBV6-4 to TRBJ2-7, with TRBD1 matching over 9 bases. CDR3 size: 18 residues. CDR1 is MRHNA, CDR2 SNTAGT, per germline. Trimming removed 2 bases from V and 2 bases from J; junction bases left unmatched: 13. CDR3 sequence (DNA): TGTGCCAGCAGTGACAGGGTATGGACAGGGGTCAGCGCCTACGAGCAGTACGTC. Amino acids: CASSDRVWTGVSAYEQYV.

J is TRBJ2-1 and V is TRBV28; no clear D. The V gene's germline CDR1 is MDHEN and CDR2 SYDVKM. The CDR3 consists of 12 residues. The ends were cut back, 1 base at V and 9 bases at J, with 7 bases in the middle. The CDR3 bases are TGTGCCAGCAGTTTATTGGGTAGTGAGCAGTTCTTC. Residues: CASSLLGSEQFF.

A remark on this clone: An end of the junction differs from the germline gene, which may be a read error. This specimen includes other DNA sequences encoding the same CDR3. The CDR3: CASSQDLSGGGVYSNQPQHF. The CDR3, as DNA: TGCGCCAGCAGCCAAGATCTGTCAGGTGGGGGGGTATATAGCAACCAGCCCCAGCATTTT. V is TRBV4-3 and J is TRBJ1-5, with D tentatively TRBD1 (5 bases). The V gene's germline CDR1 is LGHNA and CDR2 YSLEER. The CDR3 is 20 residues long.

The rearrangement joins TRBV29-1 to TRBJ1-1, with D possibly being TRBD1 (6 bases). The V end lost 3 bases, the J end lost 5 bases, and 10 bases lay between the germline ends. The CDR3 runs 12 residues. Germline loops: CDR1 SQVTM, CDR2 ANQGSEA. The CDR3 sequence is CSVERGGTEAFF. CDR3 nucleotide sequence: TGCAGCGTTGAGAGAGGGGGAACTGAAGCTTTCTTT.

This chain links TRBV9 with TRBJ2-2; TRBD1 aligns across 8 bases. The germline V gene has CDR1 SGDLS and CDR2 YYNGEE. CDR3 length: 18 residues. V shed 4 bases and J 1 base; nucleotides not matched to a gene: 12. The DNA of the CDR3 is TGTGCCAGCAGCTTTGCAGGGGGCAGCCTCCTGAACACCGGGGAGCTGTTTTTT. Protein: CASSFAGGSLLNTGELFF.

V is TRBV6-5 and J is TRBJ1-2; 7 bases agree with TRBD1. The CDR3 sequence is 14 residues long. V was clipped by 0 bases and J by 7 bases; unmatched bases: 5. Germline CDR1 and CDR2: MNHEY and SVGAGI. The CDR3 is CASSYSQGQVGYTF. The CDR3 nucleotides read TGTGCCAGCAGTTACTCACAGGGGCAGGTTGGCTACACCTTC.

The chain links TRBV5-6 to TRBJ1-3; D is unresolved. Germline CDR1 and CDR2: SGHDT and YYEEEE. The V gene lost 4 bases and the J gene lost 0 bases, with 11 bases spanning the gap. The CDR3 consists of 15 residues. CDR3 residues: CASSTVGVSGNTIYF. CDR3 nucleotide sequence: TGTGCCAGCAGCACTGTTGGGGTCTCTGGAAACACCATATATTTT.